This T cell receptor (beta chain) was sequenced in a study of cytomegalovirus exposure and HLA in healthy donors. The study, taken as a whole, reports: One cluster of highly shared sequence variants probably arose as a sequencing artifact. Most TCRs appeared rarely, but some public TCRs recurred in many donors.

Worth noting for this clone: Its antigen is undetermined.

PCR employed 60 Vbeta and 13 Jbeta primers. The repertoire was sequenced with immunoSEQ multiplex PCR; TCRdb's copy has only in-frame clones and lacks some. The profile shows 130,000 or so clones, roughly 82% of them singletons. This CDR3 is 17 amino acids long. The V end was cut by 4 bases, the J end by 0 bases, with 16 bases between. Germline values: CDR1 LNHDA, CDR2 SQIVND (reference sequence). Source material: PBMCs. This chain connects TRBV19 to TRBJ1-3, with TRBD1 as a possible D gene (6 bases). The receptor comes from a woman between 18 and 29 years old in good health and CMV-seronegative. The CDR3 DNA is TGTGCCAGTAGTACGACGCGGCAGGGGTACTCTGGAAACACCATATATTTT. Translation: CASSTTRQGYSGNTIYF.